These T cell receptor beta chains were read from a single sample in a study of shared clonotypes between healthy human individuals. Here immunoSEQ multiplex PCR was the method, and the copy in TCRdb shows in-frame clones only, minus some. The sample holds some 2,100,000 clones, about 92% seen once. Sequenced: naive CD8+ T cells from PBMCs. These receptors were collected from a man aged 18 to 30 in good health. Some clones in this sample may be carry-over from other donors' samples. The CDR3 runs from the conserved cysteine through the conserved F or W. The order of the fields is V gene, clone size, D gene, J gene, CDR3 DNA, CDR3 protein. A D gene is named only where the DNA matches it firmly. Part of the rows lack a size; the others show once, few, many or a class for expanded clones.

v_call: TRBV27
clone_size: .
d_call: .
j_call: TRBJ1-2
cdr3_nt: TGTGCCAGCAGTTTAGTTTCGGGGACCGAGTTGCGGTACTTCTATGGCTACACCTTC
cdr3_aa: CASSLVSGTELRYFYGYTF

v_call: TRBV9
clone_size: .
d_call: TRBD2
j_call: TRBJ2-7
cdr3_nt: TGTGCCAGCAGCCCGAGGCTAGCGGGAGAGTCCTACGAGCAGTACTTC
cdr3_aa: CASSPRLAGESYEQYF

v_call: TRBV9
clone_size: .
d_call: .
j_call: TRBJ2-5
cdr3_nt: TGTGCCAGCAGCGTAGGATGGGACCAAGAGACCCAGTACTTC
cdr3_aa: CASSVGWDQETQYF

v_call: TRBV9
clone_size: .
d_call: .
j_call: TRBJ1-1
cdr3_nt: TGTGCCAGCAGCCCCATTATGGGGCTAAACACTGAAGCTTTCTTT
cdr3_aa: CASSPIMGLNTEAFF

v_call: TRBV29-1
clone_size: once
d_call: TRBD2
j_call: TRBJ2-3
cdr3_nt: TGCAGCGTTGGATATAGCGGGAGGGAAGCAGATACGCAGTATTTT
cdr3_aa: CSVGYSGREADTQYF

v_call: TRBV7-9
clone_size: .
d_call: .
j_call: TRBJ1-1
cdr3_nt: TGTGCCAGCAGCCTATCGGGCGGGGAGGATACTGAAGCTTTCTTT
cdr3_aa: CASSLSGGEDTEAFF

v_call: TRBV29-1
clone_size: few
d_call: .
j_call: TRBJ1-1
cdr3_nt: TGCAGCGGGGAAATCACTGAAGCTTTCTTT
cdr3_aa: CSGEITEAFF

v_call: TRBV7-6
clone_size: once
d_call: .
j_call: TRBJ2-5
cdr3_nt: TGTGCCAGCAGCTTAGTCTCAGGGCAAGAGACCCAGTACTTC
cdr3_aa: CASSLVSGQETQYF

v_call: TRBV4-2
clone_size: .
d_call: .
j_call: TRBJ2-2
cdr3_nt: TGTGCCAGCAAGGAGGTTCCCCTAAACACCGGGGAGCTGTTTTTT
cdr3_aa: CASKEVPLNTGELFF

v_call: TRBV5-1
clone_size: .
d_call: .
j_call: TRBJ2-1
cdr3_nt: TGCGCCAGCAGCTTGGCCGGTAGTCTCGGCTACAATGAGCAGTTCTTC
cdr3_aa: CASSLAGSLGYNEQFF

v_call: TRBV7-9
clone_size: .
d_call: .
j_call: TRBJ2-1
cdr3_nt: TGTGCCAGCAGCTTAGTGTCAAGGGGTTGGGGGAATGAGCAGTTCTTC
cdr3_aa: CASSLVSRGWGNEQFF

v_call: TRBV7-9
clone_size: .
d_call: TRBD2
j_call: TRBJ2-7
cdr3_nt: TGTGCCAGCAGGGGACTAGCGGAAACCTTTGGCTACGAGCAGTACTTC
cdr3_aa: CASRGLAETFGYEQYF

v_call: TRBV7-8
clone_size: .
d_call: .
j_call: TRBJ2-7
cdr3_nt: TGTGCCAGCAGCTTAGCGAGGAGGGGGCATAGCGAGCAGTACTTC
cdr3_aa: CASSLARRGHSEQYF

v_call: TRBV4-1
clone_size: .
d_call: .
j_call: TRBJ2-2
cdr3_nt: TGCGCCAGCAGCCAGAACACCGGGGAGCTGTTTTTT
cdr3_aa: CASSQNTGELFF

v_call: TRBV28
clone_size: .
d_call: .
j_call: TRBJ2-7
cdr3_nt: TGTGCCAGCAGTTTAAGGACCTACGAGCAGTACTTC
cdr3_aa: CASSLRTYEQYF

v_call: TRBV1
clone_size: .
d_call: .
j_call: TRBJ1-2
cdr3_nt: TGCACCAGCAGCCAAGATTACGGAGGGTGGGGGCAGCGCTATGGCTACACCTTC
cdr3_aa: CTSSQDYGGWGQRYGYTF

v_call: TRBV19
clone_size: .
d_call: TRBD2
j_call: TRBJ2-3
cdr3_nt: TGTGCCAGTAGCCCTCCGAGCGGGGAGATGGGCACAGATACGCAGTATTTT
cdr3_aa: CASSPPSGEMGTDTQYF

v_call: TRBV14
clone_size: .
d_call: .
j_call: TRBJ1-1
cdr3_nt: TGTGCCAGCAGATTCGCCTCCGCGGGTGAAGCTTTCTTT
cdr3_aa: CASRFASAGEAFF

v_call: TRBV23-1
clone_size: .
d_call: TRBD1
j_call: TRBJ2-7
cdr3_nt: TGCGCCAGCAGTCATCCGGGTGTACAGGGGCTGGACTTC
cdr3_aa: CASSHPGVQGLDF

v_call: TRBV9
clone_size: .
d_call: TRBD1
j_call: TRBJ2-6
cdr3_nt: TGTGCCAGCAGCCCGCGGGACAGGGGCTCTGGGGCCAACGTCCTGACTTTC
cdr3_aa: CASSPRDRGSGANVLTF

v_call: TRBV29-1
clone_size: .
d_call: .
j_call: TRBJ2-5
cdr3_nt: TGCAGCCCCCGGGTTGAAGGGACCCAGTACTTC
cdr3_aa: CSPRVEGTQYF

v_call: TRBV5-1
clone_size: .
d_call: .
j_call: TRBJ2-1
cdr3_nt: TGCGCCAGCAGCCCTGAGGTGGTCTCCTTAGTAAATGAGCAGTTCTTC
cdr3_aa: CASSPEVVSLVNEQFF

v_call: TRBV29-1
clone_size: .
d_call: TRBD2
j_call: TRBJ2-1
cdr3_nt: TGCAGCGTTGAAGTCCTAGCGGGAATCTCCTACAATGAGCAGTTCTTC
cdr3_aa: CSVEVLAGISYNEQFF

v_call: TRBV19
clone_size: .
d_call: .
j_call: TRBJ2-5
cdr3_nt: TGTGCCAGTAGTCCGGAGGCGGCAGAAGAGACCCAGTACTTC
cdr3_aa: CASSPEAAEETQYF